The T cell receptor (beta chain) described here comes from a study of CD8+ T cells in alopecia areata. Study results and caveats: Whereas mice showed it more clearly, TCR sharing across patients was murkier, possibly because of HLA. Clonality in lesional scalp, especially alopecia totalis/universalis, exceeded that of normal scalp.

In alopecia areata patients, both lesional scalp punch biopsies and peripheral blood were collected. Cell sorting on a FACSAria was used to separate CD4+ and CD8+ T cells from the PBMCs. Sequencing templates came from extracted RNA that was reverse transcribed into cDNA. Assay: immunoSEQ multiplex PCR; the TCRdb copy retains only in-frame clones and omits some. The sample holds around 160,000 clones, about 87% seen once. In regard to this clone: The antigen is undetermined.

This clonotype originated in a human donor with alopecia areata. Sequenced here: CD8+ T cells sorted from blood, sampled at week 0.

The CDR3 sequence: CAWGLGTEAFF. DNA of the CDR3: TGTGCCTGGGGCCTAGGCACTGAAGCTTTCTTT. The chain carries TRBV30 and TRBJ1-1; D unresolved. Trimming pared 5 bases from V and 4 bases from J, leaving 8 bases between. The CDR3 loop spans 11 amino acids. In germline, CDR1 is GTSNPN, CDR2 SVGIG (reference sequence).